This T cell receptor (beta chain) derives from a study of human CD8 memory T cell subsets (TCRdb year 2020). In terms of the full investigation: The clonal relationships among stem-like (TSTEM), progenitor exhausted-like (TPEX) and effector memory CD8+ T cell subsets were assessed by comparing the TCRbeta repertoires of these subsets. TCRbeta repertoires were obtained from several donors, each contributing TSTEM, TPEX and effector memory subsets.

Overall study outcomes, separate from this receptor: Clonotypes were shared with effector memory cells by both stem-like subsets, but only minimal overlap was found between TSTEM and TPEX repertoires, suggesting distinct antigen spectra. Greater repertoire diversity in TSTEM than in TPEX subsets was suggested by Chao1 estimates, potentially reflecting a broader range of specificities. Normalized Shannon-Wiener diversity was similarly high in TSTEM and TPEX subsets, while effector memory subsets were less diverse by comparison. Only TCRbeta chains were sequenced, and repertoire comparisons rested on a handful of donors tested with paired t-tests and Bonferroni correction.

A word on this clonotype: The antigen this receptor binds is unknown.

A Human TCR Profiling Kit was used to prepare UMI-labeled 5' RACE TCRbeta libraries. The same number of PCR cycles was used to prepare all TCRbeta libraries in parallel. On the study's bioinformatics: The number of functional CDR3beta clonotypes in each TCRbeta library ranged from about 2,800 to 18,000. MIGEC 1.2.9 handled UMI extraction and consensus assembly, with a minimum of three reads required per UMI. MiXCR 3.0.3 was used to extract the in-frame CDR3beta repertoires. After each sample was downsampled to 42,000 randomly selected UMIs, diversity metrics were computed in VDJtools 1.2.1. Repertoire overlap metrics D, R and F2 were calculated in VDJtools for the top 3,000 clones of each sample pair. Each CDR3 protein sequence appears as one entry after TCRdb reprocessed the reads, and no DNA is included. The V and J calls shown here were made by TCRdb, not taken from the authors' results. The data table for this sample lists about 18,000 distinct CDR3 sequences. The ten largest make up 5.4% of the sample.

From its cysteine to its phenylalanine, the CDR3 spans 14 amino acids. The nucleotide record is missing. CDR1 and CDR2, looked up from the germline V gene, are SGHRS and YFSETQ. Density gradient separation was used to isolate peripheral blood mononuclear cells from healthy donor buffy coats. The study enriched total CD8+ T cells through negative magnetic separation using EasySep or MojoSort CD8+ T cell isolation kits. An RNeasy Mini Kit was used to extract total RNA from duplicate vials of some 160,000 sorted CD8+ T cells per subset. PBMCs were used either fresh or after being cryopreserved in fetal bovine serum containing about 10% DMSO. Fluorescence-activated cell sorting on a FACSAria III was used to sort CD8+ T cell subsets to purity.

The sequenced material came from CD8+ T cells from PBMCs. Rearrangement joined TRBV5-1 to TRBJ1-2; TCRdb's assignment of TRBD1 cannot be checked, as there is no DNA. The TCR sequence derives from a human donor in good health. The CDR3 region has the sequence CASSLTGPNYGYTF.